A selection of T cell receptor beta chains follows, all from one sample in a study of T-cell reconstitution after alpha-beta-depleted transplantation in children. TCRdb called the PCR reads again in MiXCR, with one record for every CDR3 protein. The sample holds about 260,000 distinct CDR3 sequences, around 7.8% seen once. The material was PBMCs, mostly from graft donor cells, obtained 180 days after TCRalphabeta/CD19-depleted stem cell transplant. The receptors originated from a male patient aged 10-17 years who had a stem cell transplant for acute lymphoblastic leukemia, so the T cells may come from the graft donor. The CDR3 runs from the conserved cysteine through the conserved F or W.

v_gene: TRBV10-3; len: 14; j_gene: TRBJ2-7; CDR3aa: CAIRAQENGYEQYF
v_gene: TRBV19; len: 18; j_gene: TRBJ2-2; CDR3aa: CASSPPGQGIQNTGELFF
v_gene: TRBV11-2; len: 17; j_gene: TRBJ2-1; CDR3aa: CASSPPGSGGAYNEQFF
v_gene: TRBV29-1; len: 12; j_gene: TRBJ2-3; CDR3aa: CSVGYSTDTQYF
v_gene: TRBV7-6; len: 15; j_gene: TRBJ2-2; CDR3aa: CASSLGGQGAGELFF
v_gene: TRBV9; len: 16; j_gene: TRBJ1-1; CDR3aa: CASSVGDRGLNTEAFF
v_gene: TRBV20-1; len: 16; j_gene: TRBJ1-6; CDR3aa: CSARDRGPSRDSPLHF
v_gene: TRBV5-8; len: 14; j_gene: TRBJ2-1; CDR3aa: CASSIPTSTNEQFF
v_gene: TRBV12-3/TRBV12-4; len: 16; j_gene: TRBJ2-2; CDR3aa: CASTPRARTGAGELFF
v_gene: TRBV28; len: 13; j_gene: TRBJ2-2; CDR3aa: CASSSMEAGELFF
v_gene: TRBV7-8; len: 15; j_gene: TRBJ1-3; CDR3aa: CASSLVGAEGNTIYF
v_gene: TRBV29-1; len: 13; j_gene: TRBJ1-1; CDR3aa: CSTGQGSNTEAFF
v_gene: TRBV29-1; len: 11; j_gene: TRBJ1-1; CDR3aa: CSAVGLAEAFF
v_gene: TRBV20-1; len: 12; j_gene: TRBJ2-7; CDR3aa: CSARGSTYEQYF
v_gene: TRBV12-3/TRBV12-4; len: 13; j_gene: TRBJ1-1; CDR3aa: CASSLARGTEAFF
v_gene: TRBV3-1; len: 15; j_gene: TRBJ2-3; CDR3aa: CASSPRTSAADTQYF
v_gene: TRBV10-3; len: 15; j_gene: TRBJ1-6; CDR3aa: CAISDGSSDNSPLHF
v_gene: TRBV27; len: 15; j_gene: TRBJ2-3; CDR3aa: CASSSGAGGWDTQYF
v_gene: TRBV14; len: 13; j_gene: TRBJ2-7; CDR3aa: CASSQNTDYEQYF
v_gene: TRBV7-6; len: 15; j_gene: TRBJ2-1; CDR3aa: CASSEDHFSYNEQFF
v_gene: TRBV18; len: 15; j_gene: TRBJ2-7; CDR3aa: CASSPQDRVTYEQYF
v_gene: TRBV12-3/TRBV12-4; len: 15; j_gene: TRBJ2-1; CDR3aa: CASSRTSGRYNEQFF
v_gene: TRBV7-6; len: 12; j_gene: TRBJ1-5; CDR3aa: CASSGGNQPQHF
v_gene: TRBV20-1; len: 13; j_gene: TRBJ2-3; CDR3aa: CSGLAGATDTQYF
v_gene: TRBV21-1; len: 13; j_gene: TRBJ2-7; CDR3aa: CASSPDPRGEQYF
v_gene: TRBV20-1; len: 12; j_gene: TRBJ1-2; CDR3aa: CSARQGVSGYTF
v_gene: TRBV12-3/TRBV12-4; len: 14; j_gene: TRBJ2-5; CDR3aa: CASSLVGTLETQYF
v_gene: TRBV27; len: 15; j_gene: TRBJ1-2; CDR3aa: CASSLKWAANYGYTF
v_gene: TRBV29-1; len: 15; j_gene: TRBJ2-5; CDR3aa: CSVEGTGVHSETQYF
v_gene: TRBV6-5; len: 15; j_gene: TRBJ2-2; CDR3aa: CASSYDQGWAGELFF
v_gene: TRBV4-1; len: 14; j_gene: TRBJ2-1; CDR3aa: CASSHLPGNNEQFF
v_gene: TRBV24-1; len: 14; j_gene: TRBJ2-2; CDR3aa: CATSDFPETGELFF
v_gene: TRBV4-2; len: 14; j_gene: TRBJ1-5; CDR3aa: CASSQWHSNQPQHF